This T cell receptor (beta chain) stems from a study of CD8 T cells in ankylosing spondylitis. On this clonotype: The antigen remains undetermined.

Points from the study as a whole: Relatively scarce in peripheral blood, disease-linked clones were CD8+. A TCR beta motif made of 7 to 9 highly homologous variants seemed typical of ankylosing spondylitis blood.

With molecular barcodes, quantitative 5'-RACE was used to make the TCR beta libraries. A single record per CDR3 protein comes from TCRdb applying MiXCR to the 5' RACE reads. Of some 130,000 distinct CDR3 sequences in the sample, 6% to 8% were seen once. The trim removed 4 bases at V and 5 bases at J, leaving 2 bases unmatched. CDR3 length equals 13 residues. Germline CDR1 SNHLY, CDR2 FYNNEI. Sequencing used blood, either unsorted or a sorted T cell fraction (not recorded which). The chain recombines TRBV2 with TRBJ1-5, with 7 positions matching TRBD1. This sequence was found in a female donor with ankylosing spondylitis or in good health (not recorded which). The chain's CDR3 is CASSARGHQPQHF. CDR3 bases: TGTGCCAGCAGTGCTAGGGGGCATCAGCCCCAGCATTTT.